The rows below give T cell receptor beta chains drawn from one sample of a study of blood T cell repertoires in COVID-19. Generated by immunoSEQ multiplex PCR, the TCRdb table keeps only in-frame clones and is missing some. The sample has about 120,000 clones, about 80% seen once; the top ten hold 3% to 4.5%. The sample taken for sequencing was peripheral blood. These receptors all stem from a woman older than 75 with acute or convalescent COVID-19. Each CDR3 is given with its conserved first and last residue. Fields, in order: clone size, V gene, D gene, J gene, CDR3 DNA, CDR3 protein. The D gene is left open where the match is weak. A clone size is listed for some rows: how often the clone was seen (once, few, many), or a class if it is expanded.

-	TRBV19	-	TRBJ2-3	TGTGCCAGTAGGGAGGGGGCCTACGCAGATACGCAGTATTTT	CASREGAYADTQYF
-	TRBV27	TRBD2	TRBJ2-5	TGTGCCAGCAGTTTTAGCGGGGGGGAGACCCAGTACTTC	CASSFSGGETQYF
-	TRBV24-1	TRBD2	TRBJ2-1	TGTGCCACCAGTGATCCCAGTGGGCTAGCGGGAGGCTATGAGCAGTTCTTC	CATSDPSGLAGGYEQFF
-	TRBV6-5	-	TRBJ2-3	TGTGCCAGCAGAAAGACAGGCACAGATACGCAGTATTTT	CASRKTGTDTQYF
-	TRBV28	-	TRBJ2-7	TGTGCCAGCAGTTTATTTGGACAGAACTACGAGCAGTACTTC	CASSLFGQNYEQYF
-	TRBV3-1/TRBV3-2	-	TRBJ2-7	TGTGCCAGCAGCCAAGGACCGGGACACCTCTACGAGCAGTACTTC	CASSQGPGHLYEQYF
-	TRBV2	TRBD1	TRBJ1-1	TGTGCCAGCAGTCCGGGACAGGGGTACACTGAAGCTTTCTTT	CASSPGQGYTEAFF
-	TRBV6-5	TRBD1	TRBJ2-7	TGTGCCAGCATCGTCGACAGGGGTGGGGGCGAGCAGTACTTC	CASIVDRGGGEQYF
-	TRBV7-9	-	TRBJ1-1	TGTGCCAGCAGCTTGAACCCAGACACTGAAGCTTTCTTT	CASSLNPDTEAFF
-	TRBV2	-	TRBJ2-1	TGTGCCAGCCGGACTAACAACAATGAGCAGTTCTTC	CASRTNNNEQFF
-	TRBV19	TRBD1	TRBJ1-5	TGTGCCAGTAGGATCAGGGCAGGGGGTGACAATCAGCCCCAGCATTTT	CASRIRAGGDNQPQHF
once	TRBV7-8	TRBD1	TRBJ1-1	TGTGCCAGCAGCTCGGGACAGCCGAACACTGAAGCTTTCTTT	CASSSGQPNTEAFF
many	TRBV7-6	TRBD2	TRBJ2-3	TGTGCCAGCAGCTTAGACGTAGCGGGGAGCACAGATACGCAGTATTTT	CASSLDVAGSTDTQYF
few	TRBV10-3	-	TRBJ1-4	TGTGCCATCAGGGACAGCTTCAATGAAAAACTGTTTTTT	CAIRDSFNEKLFF
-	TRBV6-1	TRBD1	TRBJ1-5	TGTGCCAGCAGTGACGGGACAGGGGGCGTTCAGCCCCAGCATTTT	CASSDGTGGVQPQHF
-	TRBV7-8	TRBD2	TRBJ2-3	TGTGCCAGCAGCCGTCGAGATTCTAGCGGGAGAGGGGATACGCAGTATTTT	CASSRRDSSGRGDTQYF
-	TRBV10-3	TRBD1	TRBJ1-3	TGTGCCATCAGGAGGGACAGTTCCGGAAACACCATATATTTT	CAIRRDSSGNTIYF
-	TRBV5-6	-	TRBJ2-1	TGTGCCAGCAGACTGTGGTCAAACAATGAGCAGTTCTTC	CASRLWSNNEQFF
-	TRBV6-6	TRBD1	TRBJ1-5	TGTGCCAGCAGTCTGACAGGGGGCAGCAATCAGCCCCAGCATTTT	CASSLTGGSNQPQHF
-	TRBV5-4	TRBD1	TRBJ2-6	TGTGCCAGCAGCCCGGGGACAGGTTCCTCTGGGGCCAACGTCCTGACTTTC	CASSPGTGSSGANVLTF
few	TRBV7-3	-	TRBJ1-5	TGTGCCAGCAGCTCGACCCCAGGGGGCAATCAGCCCCAGCATTTT	CASSSTPGGNQPQHF
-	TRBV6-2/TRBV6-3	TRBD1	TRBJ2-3	TGTGCCAGCAGTTGGACAGGCCGGGCAGATACGCAGTATTTT	CASSWTGRADTQYF